This T cell receptor (beta chain) was sequenced in a study of blood T cell repertoires in COVID-19. As for the study in general: From the United States, Italy and Spain came samples of acute and convalescent COVID-19. Sample material is recorded as cDNA or gDNA derived from T cells, B-cell-depleted T cells, or PBMCs.

Study processing details: Amplification with reference gene primers provided the estimates of nucleated cell counts. Method: immunoSEQ multiplex PCR; TCRdb's copy keeps in-frame clones and lacks some. That table furnishes V, J and clone size, whereas the DNA furnished D and trimming. The data contain about 150,000 clones, around 84% of them singletons. Germline V gives CDR1 SGHNT, CDR2 YENEEA. This CDR3 is 18 amino acids long. V dropped 4 bases and J dropped 8; count of bases not matched to a gene: 13. The V gene is TRBV11-3, the J gene TRBJ2-1; 14 positions match TRBD2. This receptor was obtained from a man between 70 and 80 years old with acute or convalescent COVID-19. Sequences were obtained from peripheral blood. The chain's CDR3 is CASSSSLGTSGRAYEQFF. CDR3 bases: TGTGCCAGCAGCTCCAGCCTAGGGACTAGCGGGAGAGCCTATGAGCAGTTCTTC.